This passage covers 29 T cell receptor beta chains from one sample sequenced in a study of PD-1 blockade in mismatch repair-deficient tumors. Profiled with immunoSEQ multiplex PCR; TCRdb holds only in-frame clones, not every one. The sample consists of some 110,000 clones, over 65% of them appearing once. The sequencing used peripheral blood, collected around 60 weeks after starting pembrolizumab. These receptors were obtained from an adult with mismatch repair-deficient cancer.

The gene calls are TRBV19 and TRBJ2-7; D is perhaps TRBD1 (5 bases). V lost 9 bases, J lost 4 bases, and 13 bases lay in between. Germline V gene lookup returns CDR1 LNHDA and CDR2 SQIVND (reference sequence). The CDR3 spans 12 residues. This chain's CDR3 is CASFPQGYEQYF. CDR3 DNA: TGTGCCAGCTTTCCCCAGGGATACGAGCAGTACTTC.

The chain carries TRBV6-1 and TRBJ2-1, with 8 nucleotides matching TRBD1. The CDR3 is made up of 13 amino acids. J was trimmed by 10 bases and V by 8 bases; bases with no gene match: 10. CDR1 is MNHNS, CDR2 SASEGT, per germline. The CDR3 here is CASGPQGAPEQFF. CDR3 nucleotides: TGTGCCAGCGGACCCCAGGGGGCACCCGAGCAGTTCTTC.

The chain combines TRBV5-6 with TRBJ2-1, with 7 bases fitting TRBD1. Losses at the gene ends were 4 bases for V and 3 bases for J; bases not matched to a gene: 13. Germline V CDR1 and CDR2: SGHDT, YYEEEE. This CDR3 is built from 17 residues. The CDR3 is CASSPLLGGTLYNEQFF. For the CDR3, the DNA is TGTGCCAGCAGCCCCTTGTTAGGGGGCACCCTCTACAATGAGCAGTTCTTC.

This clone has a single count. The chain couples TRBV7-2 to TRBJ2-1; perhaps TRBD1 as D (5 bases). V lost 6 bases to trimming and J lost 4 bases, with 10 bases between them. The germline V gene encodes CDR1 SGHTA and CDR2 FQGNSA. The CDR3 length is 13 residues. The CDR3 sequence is CASRIGQYNEQFF. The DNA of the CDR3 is TGTGCCAGCAGGATAGGACAATACAATGAGCAGTTCTTC.

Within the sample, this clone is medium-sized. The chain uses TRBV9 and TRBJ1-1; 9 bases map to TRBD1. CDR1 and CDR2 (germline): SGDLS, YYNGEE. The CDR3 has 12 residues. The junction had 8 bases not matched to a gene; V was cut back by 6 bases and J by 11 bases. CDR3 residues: CASTARTGEAFF. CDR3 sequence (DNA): TGTGCCAGCACCGCACGGACAGGGGAGGCTTTCTTT.

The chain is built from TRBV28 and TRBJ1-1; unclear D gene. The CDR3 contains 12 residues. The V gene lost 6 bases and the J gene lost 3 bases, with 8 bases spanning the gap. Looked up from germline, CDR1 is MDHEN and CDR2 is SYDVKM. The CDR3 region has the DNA TGTGCCAGCAGATCTGGGGACACTGAAGCTTTCTTT. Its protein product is CASRSGDTEAFF. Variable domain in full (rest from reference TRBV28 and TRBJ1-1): DVKVTQSSRYLVKRTGEKVFLECVQDMDHENMFWYRQDPGLGLRLIYFSYDVKMKEKGDIPEGYSVSREKKERFSLILESASTNQTSMYLCASRSGDTEAFFGQGTRLTVV.

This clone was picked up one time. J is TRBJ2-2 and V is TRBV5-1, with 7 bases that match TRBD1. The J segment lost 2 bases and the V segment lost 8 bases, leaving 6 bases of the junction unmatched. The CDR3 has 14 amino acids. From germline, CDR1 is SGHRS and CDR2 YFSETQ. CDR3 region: CASAQGSNTGELFF. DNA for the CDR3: TGCGCCAGTGCACAGGGGTCCAACACCGGGGAGCTGTTTTTT.

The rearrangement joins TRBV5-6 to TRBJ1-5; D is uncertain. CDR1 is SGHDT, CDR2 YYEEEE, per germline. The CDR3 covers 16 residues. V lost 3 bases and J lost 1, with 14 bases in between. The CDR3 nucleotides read TGTGCCAGCAGCTCATGGCGTACAGCCAGCAATCAGCCCCAGCATTTT. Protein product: CASSSWRTASNQPQHF.

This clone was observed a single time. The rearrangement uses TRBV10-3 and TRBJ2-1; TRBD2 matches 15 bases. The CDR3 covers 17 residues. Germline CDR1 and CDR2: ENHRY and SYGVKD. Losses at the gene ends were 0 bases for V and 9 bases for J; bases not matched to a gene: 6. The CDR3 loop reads CAISESGLAGGSSEQFF. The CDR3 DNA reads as TGTGCCATCAGTGAGTCGGGACTAGCGGGAGGAAGTAGTGAGCAGTTCTTC.

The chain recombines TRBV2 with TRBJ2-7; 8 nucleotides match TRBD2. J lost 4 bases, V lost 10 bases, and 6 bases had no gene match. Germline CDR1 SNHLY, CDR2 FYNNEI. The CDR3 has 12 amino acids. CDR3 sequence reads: CATAGLGYEQYF. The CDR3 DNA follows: TGTGCCACTGCGGGACTAGGATACGAGCAGTACTTC.

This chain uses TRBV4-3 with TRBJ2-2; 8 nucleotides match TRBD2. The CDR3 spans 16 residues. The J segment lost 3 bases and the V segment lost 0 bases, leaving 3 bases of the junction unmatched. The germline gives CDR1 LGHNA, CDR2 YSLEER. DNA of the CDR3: TGCGCCAGCAGCCAAGACCCGGGGGGGGACACCGGGGAGCTGTTTTTT. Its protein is CASSQDPGGDTGELFF.

Here the CDR3 DNA reads TGTGCCAGCAGCCAAAGCGGGAGCGTCTACAATGAGCAGTTCTTC. Translation gives CASSQSGSVYNEQFF. The chain recombines TRBV9 with TRBJ2-1, with TRBD2 matching over 8 bases. CDR1 is SGDLS, CDR2 YYNGEE, per germline. The V gene end was trimmed by 4 bases and the J gene end by 3 bases; junction bases not matched to a gene: 6. The CDR3 covers 15 residues.

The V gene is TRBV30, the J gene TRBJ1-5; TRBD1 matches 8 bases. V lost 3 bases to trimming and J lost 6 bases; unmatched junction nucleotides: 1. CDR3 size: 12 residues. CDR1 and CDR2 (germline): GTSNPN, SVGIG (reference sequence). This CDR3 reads CAWSRGLQPQHF. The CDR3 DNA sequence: TGTGCCTGGAGCAGGGGGCTTCAGCCCCAGCATTTT.

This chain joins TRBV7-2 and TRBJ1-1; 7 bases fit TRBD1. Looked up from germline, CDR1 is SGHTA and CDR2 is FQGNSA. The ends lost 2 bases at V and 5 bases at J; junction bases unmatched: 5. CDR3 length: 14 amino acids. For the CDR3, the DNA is TGTGCCAGCAGCTTAAACAGGGGAGGGACTGAAGCTTTCTTT. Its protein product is CASSLNRGGTEAFF.

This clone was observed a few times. The CDR3 region is CASAPANYGYTF. The CDR3 DNA reads TGTGCCAGCGCTCCCGCTAACTATGGCTACACCTTC. This chain links TRBV2 with TRBJ1-2; no clear D. Trimming shortened V by 8 bases and J by 0 bases, and 7 bases separated the two germline ends. The CDR3 extends over 12 amino acids. The germline gives CDR1 SNHLY, CDR2 FYNNEI.

The CDR3 DNA follows: TGCGCCAGCAGCTTGCTCCAGGCCAGCTCCTACAATGAGCAGTTCTTC. This gives the protein CASSLLQASSYNEQFF. The chain carries TRBV5-1 and TRBJ2-1, with D uncertain. Germline assignment: CDR1 SGHRS and CDR2 YFSETQ. This CDR3 spans 16 amino acids. The V gene lost 1 base and the J gene lost 0 bases, with 11 bases spanning the gap. The whole variable domain, filled in from reference TRBV5-1 and TRBJ2-1, reads KAGVTQTPRYLIKTRGQQVTLSCSPISGHRSVSWYQQTPGQGLQFLFEYFSETQRNKGNFPGRFSGRQFSNSRSEMNVSTLELGDSALYLCASSLLQASSYNEQFFGPGTRLTVL.

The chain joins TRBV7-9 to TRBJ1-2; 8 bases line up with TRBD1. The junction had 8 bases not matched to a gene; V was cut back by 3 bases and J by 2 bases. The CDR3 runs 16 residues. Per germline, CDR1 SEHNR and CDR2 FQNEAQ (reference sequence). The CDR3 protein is CASSFRTGRHNYGYTF. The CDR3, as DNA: TGTGCCAGCAGCTTTAGGACAGGGAGACACAACTATGGCTACACCTTC.

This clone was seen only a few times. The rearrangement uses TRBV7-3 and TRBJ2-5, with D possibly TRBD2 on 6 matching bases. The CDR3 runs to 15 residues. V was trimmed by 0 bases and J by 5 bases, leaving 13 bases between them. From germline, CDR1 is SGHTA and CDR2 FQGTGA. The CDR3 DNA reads TGTGCCAGCAGCTTAACAACTAGCTTTGGCGAGACCCAGTACTTC. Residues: CASSLTTSFGETQYF.

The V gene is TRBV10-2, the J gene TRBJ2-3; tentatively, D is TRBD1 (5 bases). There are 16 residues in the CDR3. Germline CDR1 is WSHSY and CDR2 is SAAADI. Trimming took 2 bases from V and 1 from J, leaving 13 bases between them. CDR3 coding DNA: TGCGCCAGCAGTGAGAACCCAGGGTTTGGCACAGATACGCAGTATTTT. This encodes CASSENPGFGTDTQYF.

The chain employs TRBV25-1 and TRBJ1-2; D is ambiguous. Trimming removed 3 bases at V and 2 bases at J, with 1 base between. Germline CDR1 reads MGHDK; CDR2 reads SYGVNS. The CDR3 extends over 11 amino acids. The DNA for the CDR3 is TGTGCCAGCAGTGAGAACTATGGCTACACCTTC. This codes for CASSENYGYTF.

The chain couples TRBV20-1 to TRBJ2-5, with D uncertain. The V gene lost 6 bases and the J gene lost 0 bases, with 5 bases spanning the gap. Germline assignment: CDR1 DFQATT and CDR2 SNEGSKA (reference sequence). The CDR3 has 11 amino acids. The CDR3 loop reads CSAFYQETQYF. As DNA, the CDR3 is TGCAGTGCCTTTTACCAAGAGACCCAGTACTTC.

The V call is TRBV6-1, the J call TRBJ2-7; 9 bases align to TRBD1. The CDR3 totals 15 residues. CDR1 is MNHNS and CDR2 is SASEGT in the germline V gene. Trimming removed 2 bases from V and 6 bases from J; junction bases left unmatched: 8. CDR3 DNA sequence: TGTGCCAGCAGTGAATTGTGGACAGGGGCCCCCGAGCAGTACTTC. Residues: CASSELWTGAPEQYF.

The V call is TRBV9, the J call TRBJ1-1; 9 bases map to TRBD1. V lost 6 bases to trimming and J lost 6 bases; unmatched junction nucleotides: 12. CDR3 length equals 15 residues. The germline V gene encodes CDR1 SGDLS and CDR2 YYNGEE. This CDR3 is CASTPTGGRFAEAFF. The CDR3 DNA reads TGTGCCAGCACCCCGACAGGGGGACGTTTCGCTGAAGCTTTCTTT.

CDR3 residues: CASSTEDRGRSYNEQFF. For the CDR3, the DNA is TGCGCCAGCAGCACAGAAGACAGGGGGCGATCCTACAATGAGCAGTTCTTC. This chain joins TRBV5-1 and TRBJ2-1; 10 nucleotides match TRBD1. Per germline, CDR1 SGHRS and CDR2 YFSETQ. V shed 4 bases and J 1 base; nucleotides not matched to a gene: 8. The CDR3 runs 17 residues.

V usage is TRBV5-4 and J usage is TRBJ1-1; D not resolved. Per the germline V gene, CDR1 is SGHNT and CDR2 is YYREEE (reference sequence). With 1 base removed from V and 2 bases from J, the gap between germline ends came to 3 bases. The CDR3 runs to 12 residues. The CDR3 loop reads CASSLKNTEAFF. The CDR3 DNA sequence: TGTGCCAGCAGCTTGAAAAACACTGAAGCTTTCTTT.

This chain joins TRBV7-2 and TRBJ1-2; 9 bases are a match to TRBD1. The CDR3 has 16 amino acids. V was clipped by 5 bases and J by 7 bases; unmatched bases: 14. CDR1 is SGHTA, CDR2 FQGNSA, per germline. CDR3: CASSKPGTGKFLGYTF. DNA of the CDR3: TGTGCCAGCAGCAAACCCGGGACAGGGAAGTTCCTTGGCTACACCTTC.

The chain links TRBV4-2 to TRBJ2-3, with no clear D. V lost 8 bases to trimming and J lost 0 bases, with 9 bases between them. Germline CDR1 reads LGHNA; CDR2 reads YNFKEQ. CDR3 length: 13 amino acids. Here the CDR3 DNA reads TGTGCCAGCGGCAGTTGGAGCACAGATACGCAGTATTTT. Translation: CASGSWSTDTQYF.

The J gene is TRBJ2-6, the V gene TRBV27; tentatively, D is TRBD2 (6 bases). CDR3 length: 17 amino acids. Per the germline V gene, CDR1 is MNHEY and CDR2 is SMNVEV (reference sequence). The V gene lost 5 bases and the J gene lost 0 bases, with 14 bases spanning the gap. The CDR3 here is CASSGGSPSSGANVLTF. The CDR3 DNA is TGTGCCAGCAGTGGAGGGTCCCCCAGCTCTGGGGCCAACGTCCTGACTTTC. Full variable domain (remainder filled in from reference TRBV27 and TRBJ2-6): EAQVTQNPRYLITVTGKKLTVTCSQNMNHEYMSWYRQDPGLGLRQIYYSMNVEVTDKGDVPEGYKVSRKEKRNFPLILESPSPNQTSLYFCASSGGSPSSGANVLTFGAGSRLTVL.

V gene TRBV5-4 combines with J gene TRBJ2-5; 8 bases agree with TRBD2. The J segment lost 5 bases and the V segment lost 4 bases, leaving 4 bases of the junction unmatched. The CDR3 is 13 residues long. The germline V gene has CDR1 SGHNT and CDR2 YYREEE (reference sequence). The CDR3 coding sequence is TGTGCCAGCAGCAACGGGAGGGGGGAGACCCAGTACTTC. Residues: CASSNGRGETQYF.